This TCR beta chain was retrieved from a study of response to subunit inactivated influenza vaccine. In TCRdb, the RT-PCR reads were re-called with MiXCR into one record per CDR3 protein. Of 650,000 to 800,000 distinct CDR3 sequences in the sample, roughly 18% were seen once. This clonotype was counted a few times. The sample was PBMCs from blood, taken less than 6 days after vaccination. This TCR was recovered from a man aged 45-60 years who received an inactivated influenza vaccine.

CDR3 coding DNA: TGTGCCAGCAGCAGTAGCGGGAGTATGGGTGAGCAGTTCTTC. Amino acid sequence: CASSSSGSMGEQFF. The genes are TRBV7-2 and TRBJ2-1; 9 positions match TRBD2. Trimming cost V 5 bases and J 9 bases; bases outside gene matches: 8. Germline V gene lookup returns CDR1 SGHTA and CDR2 FQGNSA. CDR3 length: 14 residues.